This T cell receptor beta chain was sequenced for a study of regulatory T cells in long-lasting Graves disease (dated by TCRdb to about 2021). General notes on the study: In the newly diagnosed Graves' disease group, patients had been taking antithyroid drugs for less than 3 months. A total of roughly 35 samples were covered by TCR sequencing, comprising some 13 persistent and approximately 20 newly diagnosed Graves' disease patients. The study was registered as a clinical trial and conducted in China. Peripheral blood TCR sequencing and RNA sequencing compared persistent Graves' disease patients with newly diagnosed Graves' disease patients.

Receptor amplification or capture employed multiplex PCR. The sequencing machine was an Illumina HiSeq 4000. To build TCR beta libraries, CDR3 regions were amplified by Arm-PCR using iRepertoire HTBI primers. PCR products were gel purified before sequencing. In the source study's methods: Across samples, roughly 60 TRBV and approximately 15 TRBJ segments were identified and used for gene usage analysis of CDR3 amino acid clonotypes. Filtered high-quality paired reads were merged into contigs using COPE and FqMerger. BLAST was used to align contigs to IMGT TRBV, TRBD and TRBJ reference genes, and CDR3 was defined according to IMGT. Clonotypes above 0.1% frequency were classified as highly expanded clones. Repertoire diversity was measured by Shannon entropy, and V-J evenness by the Gini coefficient. A clonotype found in more than one individual was treated as public. TCRdb reprocessing: public reads trimmed at Q25 with fastp, clones called with MiXCR, in-frame beta chains kept. Merged by CDR3 protein, the rows form single entries marked with the most common genes and DNA. TCRdb's processing, not the authors', yielded these V and J calls. The sample table records 680,000 or so distinct CDR3 sequences; approximately 15% of these occur just once. The ten most abundant clones make up 18% of the sample.

Explained via the paper, the time point label denotes: newly diagnosed GD, antithyroid drugs for less than 3 months. For both TCR sequencing and RNA sequencing, RNA was extracted from PBMCs using TRIzol. The diagnosis of Graves' disease followed American Thyroid Association guidelines. The patients came from an endocrinology department in Xi'an, China. From each patient, roughly 9 milliliters of peripheral blood was collected into an EDTA anticoagulant tube. Ficoll Paque Plus density gradient separation was used to isolate PBMCs, and no further T cell sorting was done. An Agilent 2100 Bioanalyzer and agarose gel were used to check RNA quality, and a NanoDrop 2000 was used to measure RNA concentration. What the study reported, not specific to this receptor: The authors acknowledged the small sample size as a limitation that may reduce accuracy. Peripheral blood alone was examined, since thyroid tissue, which constituted the primary lesion, could not be accessed. Persistent Graves' disease patients showed lower TCR Shannon entropy and fewer highly expanded clones than newly diagnosed patients, suggesting clonal expansion. Only the TCR beta chain was sequenced and analyzed. More public clonotypes were shared among persistent patients (roughly 2,700) than among newly diagnosed patients (roughly 960).

This clonotype was detected a few times. Its antigen is currently not known. The conserved phenylalanine or tryptophan is not found at the CDR3 terminus, so this likely reflects a read error. These data also formed part of another study, on T cells in Graves' hyperthyroidism and ophthalmopathy. As that second study puts it: Graves' hyperthyroidism was defined as stable when no progression to ophthalmopathy occurred over 18 months of follow-up. Hyperthyroidism patients were newly diagnosed, with disease duration under 2 months, and aged 18 to 65 years. Any patient with an uncontrolled infection, another autoimmune disease, pregnancy or lactation was excluded. Diagnoses relied on clinical symptoms, serum thyroxine and TRAb, thyroid ultrasound and orbital computed tomography. The first round of RT-PCR for the TCR CDR3 was performed with the HTBI primer set and the Qiagen OneStep RT-PCR kit. Most expanded thyroid clonotypes (frequency above 0.001) were also found in blood, which suggests that blood repertoires may mirror thyroid immune responses. Ophthalmopathy was separated from stable hyperthyroidism by a 13 V-J signature model, with about 86% sensitivity and about 81% specificity obtained in cross-validation and 80%/75% obtained in testing. In validation, the model predicted progression to ophthalmopathy with 55% to 71% sensitivity and less than 80% specificity, a median of 6.5 months before onset. To identify distinguishing TCR V-J signatures, a discovery cohort of roughly 100 patients was used, comprising roughly 45 with Graves' ophthalmopathy and 57 with stable Graves' hyperthyroidism. An independent validation cohort of 18 to 20 hyperthyroidism patients and approximately 16 patients who later progressed to ophthalmopathy tested prospective prediction of ophthalmopathy. The roughly 91 discovery patients were randomly divided into training and test sets at a 7:3 ratio. Thyroid tissue and blood T-cell repertoires from about six Graves' hyperthyroidism patients were also compared in the study. Following sampling, methimazole starting at 30 mg daily was given to hyperthyroidism patients, and high-dose intravenous methylprednisolone was given to ophthalmopathy patients. The libraries were constructed in a second round of multiplex PCR and then size-selected and purified. Sequencing of the libraries was done on an Illumina HiSeq2000 using paired-end 100 bp reads. SOAPnuke was used to process the raw data, removing reads that contained adapters or uncalled bases, had a mean Phred below 15, or lacked an exact match to the constant primer or identifier. COPE v1.2.5 was used to merge high-quality paired reads, and clonotypes were defined as unique nucleotide sequences. Clonotypes were aligned to IMGT TRBV, TRBD and TRBJ reference segments using MiTCR v1.1. The analysis was restricted to V-J combinations with a frequency above 0.0001, which together covered 99.2% of the repertoires. The TCS score was defined as F50 (clonal expansion) divided by E x V (chaos), with BLOSUM62-based TCRdist calculated between CDR3 peptides within each V-J. Welch's t-statistics and random forest reduced several hundred V-J features to roughly 13, which were used in a naive Bayes classifier (R e1071). Sample size was not statistically predetermined, and investigators were not blinded to group allocation. According to the paper, TCR Vbeta CDR3 sequencing was carried out on approximately 140 peripheral blood samples, which came from under 50 ophthalmopathy, roughly 75 hyperthyroidism and approximately 17 progressor patients.

The sample was peripheral blood mononuclear cells (PBMCs), taken at new diagnosis, from a patient treated with antithyroid drugs. The receptor was isolated from a woman aged 30 to 39 with Graves disease. Donor details come from another sample of the same person, matched by shared clones.

This receptor has the CDR3 CASRGRGDIANEQFL. In nucleotide form, the sequence is TGTGCCAGCAGGGGGAGGGGGGACATCGCCAATGAGCAGTTCCTC. The sequence is built from TRBV5-5 and TRBJ2-1, and TRBD2 may be the D gene, going by 7 matching bases. Sequences SGHKS (CDR1) and YYEKEE (CDR2) are obtained from the germline V gene (reference sequence). Inclusive of both ends, the CDR3 amounts to 15 amino acids. The DNA shown is the 45-base CDR3, in frame from base 1. V is reduced by 5 bases and J by 6 bases, leaving a spacing of 18 bases between them.